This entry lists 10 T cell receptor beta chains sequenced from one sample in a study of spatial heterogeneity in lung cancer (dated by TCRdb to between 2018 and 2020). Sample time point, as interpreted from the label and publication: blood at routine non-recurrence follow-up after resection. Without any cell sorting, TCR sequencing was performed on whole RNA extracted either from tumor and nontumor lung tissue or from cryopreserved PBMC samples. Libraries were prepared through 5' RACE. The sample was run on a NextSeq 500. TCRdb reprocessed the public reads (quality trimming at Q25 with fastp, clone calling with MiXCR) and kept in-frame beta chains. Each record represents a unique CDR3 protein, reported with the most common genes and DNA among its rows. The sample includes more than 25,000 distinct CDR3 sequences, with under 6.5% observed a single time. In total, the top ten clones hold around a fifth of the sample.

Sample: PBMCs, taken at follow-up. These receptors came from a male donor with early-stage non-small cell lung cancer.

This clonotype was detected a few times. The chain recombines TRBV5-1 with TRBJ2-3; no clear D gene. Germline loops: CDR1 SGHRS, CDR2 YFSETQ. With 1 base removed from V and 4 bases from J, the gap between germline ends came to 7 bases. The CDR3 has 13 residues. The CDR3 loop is CASSLMAPDTQYF. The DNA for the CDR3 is TGCGCCAGCAGCTTGATGGCCCCAGATACGCAGTATTTT.

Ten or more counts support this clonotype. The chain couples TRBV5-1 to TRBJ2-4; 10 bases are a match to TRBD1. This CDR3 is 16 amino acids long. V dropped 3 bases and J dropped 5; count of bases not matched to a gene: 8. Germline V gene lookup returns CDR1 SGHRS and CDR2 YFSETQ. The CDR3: CASSSSGTGDENIQYF. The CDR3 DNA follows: TGCGCCAGCAGCTCCTCCGGGACAGGGGATGAAAACATTCAGTACTTC.

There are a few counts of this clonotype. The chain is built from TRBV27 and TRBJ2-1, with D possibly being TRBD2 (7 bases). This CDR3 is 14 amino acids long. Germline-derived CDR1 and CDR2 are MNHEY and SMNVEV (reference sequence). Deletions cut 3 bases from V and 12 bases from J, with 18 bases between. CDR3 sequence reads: CASSFRGGGFGQFF. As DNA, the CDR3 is TGTGCCAGCAGTTTCCGGGGAGGGGGGTTTGGGCAGTTCTTC.

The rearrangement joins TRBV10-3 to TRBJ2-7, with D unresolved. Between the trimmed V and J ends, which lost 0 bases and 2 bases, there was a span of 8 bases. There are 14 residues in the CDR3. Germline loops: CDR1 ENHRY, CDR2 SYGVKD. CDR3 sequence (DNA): TGTGCCATCAGTGAGTCATGGGGAACCTACGAGCAGTACTTC. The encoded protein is CAISESWGTYEQYF.

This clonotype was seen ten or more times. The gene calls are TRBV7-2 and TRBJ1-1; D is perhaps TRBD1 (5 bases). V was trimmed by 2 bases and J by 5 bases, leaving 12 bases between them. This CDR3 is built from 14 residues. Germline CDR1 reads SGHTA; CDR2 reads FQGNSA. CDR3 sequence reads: CASSLSKGLTEAFF. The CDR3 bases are TGTGCCAGCAGCTTATCTAAGGGGCTTACTGAAGCTTTCTTT.

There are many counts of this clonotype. DNA of the CDR3: TGTGCCAGTAGTTCCGGGCCTGGGAATGAGCAGTTCTTC. Its protein is CASSSGPGNEQFF. The rearrangement joins TRBV19 to TRBJ2-1, with D unresolved. There are 13 residues in the CDR3. CDR1 and CDR2 (germline): LNHDA, SQIVND (reference sequence). The germline V and J ends were trimmed by 5 bases and 7 bases, with 12 bases remaining between them.

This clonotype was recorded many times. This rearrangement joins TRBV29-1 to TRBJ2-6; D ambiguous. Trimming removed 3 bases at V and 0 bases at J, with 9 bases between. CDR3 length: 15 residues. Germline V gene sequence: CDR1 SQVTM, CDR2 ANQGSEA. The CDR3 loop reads CSVDQDHSGANVLTF. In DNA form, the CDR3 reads TGCAGCGTTGACCAGGACCACTCTGGGGCCAACGTCCTGACTTTC.

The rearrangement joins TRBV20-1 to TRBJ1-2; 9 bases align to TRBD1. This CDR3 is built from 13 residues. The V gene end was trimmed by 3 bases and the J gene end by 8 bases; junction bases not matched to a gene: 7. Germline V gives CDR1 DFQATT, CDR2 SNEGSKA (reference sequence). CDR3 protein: CSASGQGIIGYTF. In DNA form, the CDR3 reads TGCAGTGCTAGCGGACAGGGGATTATCGGCTACACCTTC.

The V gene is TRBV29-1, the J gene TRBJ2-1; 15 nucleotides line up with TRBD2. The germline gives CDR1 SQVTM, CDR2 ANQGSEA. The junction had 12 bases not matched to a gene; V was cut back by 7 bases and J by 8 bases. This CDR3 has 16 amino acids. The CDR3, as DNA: TGCAGCGGCCGGACTAGCGGGAGGGCCTTTGTCTATGAGCAGTTCTTC. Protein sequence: CSGRTSGRAFVYEQFF.

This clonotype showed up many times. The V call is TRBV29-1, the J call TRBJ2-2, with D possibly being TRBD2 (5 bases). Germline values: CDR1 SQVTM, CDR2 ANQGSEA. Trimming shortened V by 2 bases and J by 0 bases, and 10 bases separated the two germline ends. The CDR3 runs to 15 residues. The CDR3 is CSVEFGLTNTGELFF. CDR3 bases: TGCAGCGTTGAATTCGGACTTACGAACACCGGGGAGCTGTTTTTT.